A selection of T cell receptor beta chains follows, all from one sample in a study of tumor-infiltrating lymphocytes in oesophageal squamous cell carcinoma. From the PCR reads, TCRdb called clonotypes with MiXCR, one entry per CDR3 protein. The sample includes 9,000 to 13,000 distinct CDR3 sequences, roughly 58% seen only once; the top ten take roughly 38%. The material sequenced was esophageal tumor tissue. These receptors all stem from a female donor with esophageal squamous cell carcinoma. CDR3s include the opening cysteine and the closing phenylalanine or tryptophan. A row's size may be missing; if present it is once, few, many or a size class.

abundance	len	v_gene	CDR3aa
once	14	TRBV6-1	CASRLYVGTDTQYF
many	14	TRBV28	CASSRTPVYREQYF
once	17	TRBV5-6	CASSLANWDYRNNEQFF
.	21	TRBV27	CASSIGTSGRARYGLPDTQYF
medium-sized	16	TRBV28	CASSLVTVLTNYGYTF
.	13	TRBV7-2	CASSLAKNQPQHF
few	16	TRBV5-1	CASSLVAAQNTGELFF
.	20	TRBV7-6	CASSLGAGASGRTSTDTQYF
.	15	TRBV6-4	CARAPRWGSTDTQYF
.	16	TRBV28	CASSLSTLGARDTQYF
few	13	TRBV12-3/TRBV12-4	CASSWREREKLFF
.	15	TRBV6-1	CASSDQTSGADTQYF
.	14	TRBV6-1	CASSRSETGNTIYF
once	13	TRBV12-3/TRBV12-4	CASSLTGSDIQYF
many	17	TRBV6-1	CASSQGLQGGSYNEQYF
.	16	TRBV7-3	CASSLTSGTSTDTQYF
.	15	TRBV7-8	CASSEGQGPSYEQYF
once	13	TRBV7-2	CASSLDGTYEQYF
.	19	TRBV6-8	CASSPGLSSGRALLYEQFF
.	18	TRBV5-4	CASSTQYRRREGHNEQFF
.	16	TRBV7-3	CASSSRPRQGDTEAFF
.	14	TRBV7-9	CASRLRGDSYEQYF
.	15	TRBV7-3	CASSFLAGGTDTQYF
medium-sized	16	TRBV5-6	CASSSPGGGSSYEQYF
many	12	TRBV28	CASSLLAGGAVF
few	15	TRBV30	CAWSPPHGRNATQYF
.	15	TRBV7-2	CASSLVSRGGHEQYF
once	11	TRBV12-3/TRBV12-4	CASSPYQTQYF
.	14	TRBV24-1	CATSDPGARETQYF
few	14	TRBV7-3	CASSITGGSNEQFF
.	17	TRBV7-6	CASSLGAGGPGTGELFF
.	15	TRBV10-3	CAISGGLAGLETQYF
once	12	TRBV11-3	CASSLMNNEQFF
once	14	TRBV28	CASSRQGGKNIQYF
few	14	TRBV7-3	CASSVGPHDNEQFF
.	17	TRBV28	CASRPGLAGVLSYEQYF
many	19	TRBV5-1	CASSQEGTPIFRSLYEQYF
many	13	TRBV7-2	CASSPTRAYEQYF
.	15	TRBV6-5	CASSSRGLAHNEQFF
.	13	TRBV11-2	CASSLELANEQFF
.	15	TRBV27	CASSFFRTVDNEQFF
.	13	TRBV7-2	CASSLARADTQYF
.	17	TRBV6-9	CASSYTILAGDDNEQFF
.	12	TRBV29-1	CSDNRGPYEQYF
.	14	TRBV7-2	CASSAGQGGYGYTF
.	11	TRBV7-8	CASSFQEVQYF
.	16	TRBV25-1	CASSPFQREGPNEQFF
few	17	TRBV11-3	CASSLGGVRVGSDTQYF
.	15	TRBV28	CASSSPSGNNYGYTF
many	15	TRBV7-8	CASSFRGRGPDTQYF
medium-sized	14	TRBV7-9	CASSFGVDTGELFF